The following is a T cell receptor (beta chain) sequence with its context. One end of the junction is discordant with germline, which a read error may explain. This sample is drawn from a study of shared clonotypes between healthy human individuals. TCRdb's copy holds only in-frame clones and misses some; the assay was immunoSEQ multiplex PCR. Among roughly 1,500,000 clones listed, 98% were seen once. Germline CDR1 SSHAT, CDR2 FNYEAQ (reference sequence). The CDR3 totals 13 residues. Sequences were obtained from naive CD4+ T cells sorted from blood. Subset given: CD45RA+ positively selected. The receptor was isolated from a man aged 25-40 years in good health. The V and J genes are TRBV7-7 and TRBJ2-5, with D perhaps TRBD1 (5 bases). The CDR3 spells CASSPGYQETQYF. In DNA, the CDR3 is TGTGCTAGCAGCCCAGGGTACCAAGAGACCCAGTACTTC.